This TCR beta chain was retrieved from a study of T cells in Graves' hyperthyroidism and ophthalmopathy. Remarks on this clonotype: Its antigen is not known. A read error may be the cause here, since a much bigger clone is one base away.

Findings and caveats of the study: Ophthalmopathy, as predicted by the model, came a median around 7 months after the prediction.

Ophthalmopathy patients had moderate-to-severe active disease, CAS ≥3, NOSPECS ≥4, and disease duration under 3 months. Uncontrolled infection, other autoimmune disease, pregnancy and lactation each barred patients from inclusion. RNA transcripts provided the source from which TCR beta CDR3 regions were amplified. Researchers ran a first-round RT-PCR on the TCR CDR3 using the HTBI primer set. TCRdb reanalysed the multiplex PCR reads using MiXCR and keeps one entry per CDR3 protein. Of about 500,000 distinct CDR3 sequences listed, roughly 16% are singletons. The CDR3 contains 14 residues. V was clipped by 6 bases and J by 9 bases, with 15 bases between them. Germline CDR1 and CDR2: MDHEN and SYDVKM.

This TCR was recovered from a woman aged 25 to 39 with Graves' ophthalmopathy. Sequences were obtained from blood. The V call is TRBV28, the J call TRBJ1-6; D remains unclear. The CDR3 is CASSRTYDSSPLHF. In DNA, the CDR3 is TGTGCCAGCAGCCGAACATACGATAGTTCACCCCTCCACTTT.